Below, 7 T cell receptor beta chains from the same sample are listed, as sequenced in a study of CD8+ T cells in alopecia areata. Reverse transcription of extracted RNA yielded cDNA, which provided the sequencing template. This table comes from immunoSEQ multiplex PCR, and its TCRdb copy is limited to in-frame clones, with some not included. Among 150,000 to 200,000 clones listed, 50% to 70% were seen once. The sequences come from CD4+ T cells sorted from blood, collected at week 0. The receptor source for this set is a human donor with alopecia areata.

V usage is TRBV4-1 and J usage is TRBJ2-3; tentatively, D is TRBD1 (6 bases). CDR3 length: 17 amino acids. V was cut by 2 bases and J by 5 bases, with 20 bases left in between. Germline V lookup: CDR1 MGHRA, CDR2 YSYEKL. Here the CDR3 reads CASSQKRGGSGIDTQYF. The CDR3 coding sequence is TGCGCCAGCAGCCAAAAACGAGGGGGTTCAGGCATAGATACGCAGTATTTT.

The chain links TRBV2 to TRBJ2-3; D may correspond to TRBD1 or TRBD2 (6 bases each). The germline V and J ends were trimmed by 4 bases and 9 bases, with 17 bases remaining between them. Germline CDR1 is SNHLY and CDR2 is FYNNEI. There are 14 residues in the CDR3. The CDR3 nucleotides read TGTGCCAGCAGTGCGGGACTCTCCGGGGGCACGCAGTATTTT. Protein sequence: CASSAGLSGGTQYF. Complete variable domain (other parts from reference TRBV2 and TRBJ2-3): EPEVTQTPSHQVTQMGQEVILRCVPISNHLYFYWYRQILGQKVEFLVSFYNNEISEKSEIFDDQFSVERPDGSNFTLKIRSTKLEDSAMYFCASSAGLSGGTQYFGPGTRLTVL.

The chain employs TRBV25-1 and TRBJ2-7; 9 bases are shared with TRBD1. The CDR3 contains 16 residues. Germline V gene data show CDR1 as MGHDK and CDR2 as SYGVNS. J was trimmed by 1 base and V by 3 bases; bases with no gene match: 7. DNA of the CDR3: TGTGCCAGCAGTGACTCCCCTGGGACAGGGTCCTACGAGCAGTACTTC. This encodes CASSDSPGTGSYEQYF.

This clone was picked up a small number of times. This sequence joins TRBV19 and TRBJ2-5; 8 nucleotides align to TRBD2. The CDR3 is 12 residues long. Trimming cost V 9 bases and J 5 bases; bases outside gene matches: 5. Per germline, CDR1 LNHDA and CDR2 SQIVND (reference sequence). The CDR3: CASAGGGETQYF. The CDR3 DNA follows: TGTGCCAGCGCGGGGGGAGGTGAGACCCAGTACTTC.

The V call is TRBV1, the J call TRBJ1-2; TRBD1 was called by the table and not checked on the DNA. TRBV1 is a documented pseudogene. The CDR3 loop spans 16 amino acids. The CDR3 region has the DNA TGCACCAGCAGCCATTCCGGGACAGGGGGAATCTATGGCTACACCTTC. Its translation: CTSSHSGTGGIYGYTF.

The chain couples TRBV29-1 to TRBJ2-7, with TRBD2 identical over 10 bases. The CDR3 runs 14 residues. Germline loops: CDR1 SQVTM, CDR2 ANQGSEA. V was clipped by 4 bases and J by 6 bases; unmatched bases: 9. CDR3 sequence (DNA): TGCAGCGTTGGTATTAAGCGGGGGGGCGGCGAGCAGTACTTC. Its protein is CSVGIKRGGGEQYF.

This chain links TRBV25-1 with TRBJ2-3; 11 bases map to TRBD2. V shed 6 bases, J shed 2 bases, and the junction held 1 base outside the gene matches. CDR1 MGHDK and CDR2 SYGVNS come from the germline V gene. The CDR3 covers 14 residues. This CDR3 is CASRLAGATDTQYF. The CDR3 DNA is TGTGCCAGCAGACTAGCGGGGGCCACAGATACGCAGTATTTT.